This is a list of T cell receptor beta chains from one sample in a study of blood T cell repertoires in COVID-19. Profiling relied on immunoSEQ multiplex PCR, and the TCRdb table lists in-frame clones only, not all of them. In the table there are 250,000 to 300,000 clones, around 80% of which are singletons. Specimen: PBMCs or T cells enriched from blood (not recorded which). These receptors came from a man between 25 and 39 years old with acute COVID-19. Both conserved end residues are part of each CDR3. Fields, in order: J gene, D gene, clone size, V gene, CDR3 DNA, CDR3 protein. D genes are given only for firm matches. The size field is filled for only some rows; it gives once, few, many or a size class.

j_gene: TRBJ1-4
d_gene: NA
abundance: NA
v_gene: TRBV7-2
CDR3nt: TGTGCCAGCAGCTCAGGGGCGGGGGCCGCTAATGAAAAACTGTTTTTT
CDR3aa: CASSSGAGAANEKLFF

j_gene: TRBJ2-1
d_gene: TRBD2
abundance: NA
v_gene: TRBV4-3
CDR3nt: TGCGCCAGCAGCCAAGTCTTAGCGGGACAACGAGAGCAGTTCTTC
CDR3aa: CASSQVLAGQREQFF

j_gene: TRBJ2-2
d_gene: TRBD2
abundance: NA
v_gene: TRBV7-8
CDR3nt: TGTGCCAGCAGCTTAATCGGGACTAGCGGGGGGGCCTCCGGGGAGCTGTTTTTT
CDR3aa: CASSLIGTSGGASGELFF

j_gene: TRBJ1-4
d_gene: TRBD1
abundance: NA
v_gene: TRBV14
CDR3nt: TGTGCCAGCAGCCTGATAGGGGGACAGGGAGGAGAAAAACTGTTTTTT
CDR3aa: CASSLIGGQGGEKLFF

j_gene: TRBJ2-2
d_gene: NA
abundance: once
v_gene: TRBV7-9
CDR3nt: TGTGCCAGCAGAGAACAGGGTACGACCGGGGAGCTGTTTTTT
CDR3aa: CASREQGTTGELFF

j_gene: TRBJ1-5
d_gene: NA
abundance: few
v_gene: TRBV27
CDR3nt: TGTGCCAGCAGTTTTGGGGGGAAGAGCAATCAGCCCCAGCATTTT
CDR3aa: CASSFGGKSNQPQHF

j_gene: TRBJ2-1
d_gene: TRBD2
abundance: NA
v_gene: TRBV3-1/TRBV3-2
CDR3nt: TGTGCCAGCAGCCAAGGCCGACTAGCGGGGGACAATGAGCAGTTCTTC
CDR3aa: CASSQGRLAGDNEQFF

j_gene: TRBJ2-1
d_gene: TRBD2
abundance: NA
v_gene: TRBV7-9
CDR3nt: TGTGCCAGCAGTTCCATCCCTAGGGCTAGCGGGACTCGTAATGAGCAGTTCTTC
CDR3aa: CASSSIPRASGTRNEQFF

j_gene: TRBJ1-1
d_gene: NA
abundance: few
v_gene: TRBV7-8
CDR3nt: TGTGCCAGCAGCTTATGGGGAAGGGGAAGCACTGAAGCTTTCTTT
CDR3aa: CASSLWGRGSTEAFF

j_gene: TRBJ1-1
d_gene: NA
abundance: NA
v_gene: TRBV13
CDR3nt: TGTGCCAGCAGCTTAGGAGCCGAGGGAACTGAAGCTTTCTTT
CDR3aa: CASSLGAEGTEAFF

j_gene: TRBJ1-6
d_gene: TRBD1
abundance: NA
v_gene: TRBV6-5
CDR3nt: TGTGCCAGCATTCGGCGGGACAGCGTGAGTTCACCCCTCCACTTT
CDR3aa: CASIRRDSVSSPLHF

j_gene: TRBJ1-5
d_gene: TRBD1
abundance: NA
v_gene: TRBV20-1
CDR3nt: TGCAGTGCTAGTGGTCGGTCCGGGACAGTATGGTTTGGTCAGCCCCAGCATTTT
CDR3aa: CSASGRSGTVWFGQPQHF

j_gene: TRBJ1-2
d_gene: TRBD1
abundance: NA
v_gene: TRBV28
CDR3nt: TGTGCCAGCCGGAGGGGACAGGCTTATGGCTACACCTTC
CDR3aa: CASRRGQAYGYTF

j_gene: TRBJ1-1
d_gene: TRBD1
abundance: NA
v_gene: TRBV5-6
CDR3nt: TGTGCCAGCAGCTTGGTCGGGACAGTCGACGGGACTGAAGCTTTCTTT
CDR3aa: CASSLVGTVDGTEAFF

j_gene: TRBJ2-2
d_gene: TRBD2
abundance: NA
v_gene: TRBV6-5
CDR3nt: TGTGCCAGCAGTACTAGCGGGGACACCGGGGAGCTGTTTTTT
CDR3aa: CASSTSGDTGELFF

j_gene: TRBJ1-2
d_gene: NA
abundance: NA
v_gene: TRBV4-1
CDR3nt: TGCGCCAGCAGCCAAGATCGGGGGATCCTCTATGGCTACACCTTC
CDR3aa: CASSQDRGILYGYTF

j_gene: TRBJ2-1
d_gene: NA
abundance: NA
v_gene: TRBV5-1
CDR3nt: TGTGCCAGCAGCCCACGGGAGAGGACCTACAATGAGCAGTTCTTC
CDR3aa: CASSPRERTYNEQFF

j_gene: TRBJ2-2
d_gene: TRBD2
abundance: NA
v_gene: TRBV6-5
CDR3nt: TGTGCCAGCAGTTGGACTAGCGGCCACACCGGGGAGCTGTTTTTT
CDR3aa: CASSWTSGHTGELFF

j_gene: TRBJ2-4
d_gene: NA
abundance: NA
v_gene: TRBV4-2
CDR3nt: TGTGCCAGCAGCCAATCTCAGGAAGGGGGGACTACCGCCAAAAACATTCAGTACTTC
CDR3aa: CASSQSQEGGTTAKNIQYF

j_gene: TRBJ1-2
d_gene: NA
abundance: NA
v_gene: TRBV5-1
CDR3nt: TGTGCCAGCAGCTTGGAAGGGGCCCTCGGCTACACCTTC
CDR3aa: CASSLEGALGYTF

j_gene: TRBJ1-5
d_gene: TRBD1
abundance: NA
v_gene: TRBV20-1
CDR3nt: TGCAGTGCTAGTCCAAATACCGGGACAGGGAATGGGCCCCAGCATTTT
CDR3aa: CSASPNTGTGNGPQHF

j_gene: TRBJ2-1
d_gene: TRBD2
abundance: NA
v_gene: TRBV29-1
CDR3nt: TGCAGCGTTGTCGGGCTAGCGGGGGGTGAGCAGTTCTTC
CDR3aa: CSVVGLAGGEQFF

j_gene: TRBJ1-4
d_gene: NA
abundance: NA
v_gene: TRBV5-1
CDR3nt: TGCGCCAGCAGCTTGGGGGGCATAACTAATGAAAAACTGTTTTTT
CDR3aa: CASSLGGITNEKLFF

j_gene: TRBJ2-2
d_gene: NA
abundance: NA
v_gene: TRBV9
CDR3nt: TGTGCCAGCAGCCATACCCAGCGGGCCACCGGGGAGCTGTTTTTT
CDR3aa: CASSHTQRATGELFF

j_gene: TRBJ1-6
d_gene: NA
abundance: NA
v_gene: TRBV30
CDR3nt: TGTGCCTGGAGTGTTATAGGGAGTGATAATTCACCCCTCCACTTT
CDR3aa: CAWSVIGSDNSPLHF

j_gene: TRBJ1-5
d_gene: NA
abundance: NA
v_gene: TRBV12-3/TRBV12-4
CDR3nt: TGTGCCAGCAGTTTGTACGGGGATCAGCCCCAGCATTTT
CDR3aa: CASSLYGDQPQHF